Sequencing of this TCR beta chain was carried out in a study of blood T cell repertoires in COVID-19. Study-level background: Some COVID-19 samples were acute and others convalescent; all came from the United States, Italy and Spain.

Seattle participants joined during active infection and were tracked over time. This clone showed up just a few times. Some clones are missing from TCRdb's copy, which holds only in-frame ones; the method was immunoSEQ multiplex PCR. The sample has 250,000 to 350,000 clones, 65% to 85% seen once. There are 15 residues in the CDR3. CDR1 is SGHTA and CDR2 is FQGNSA in the germline V gene. V dropped 0 bases and J dropped 4 bases, with 10 bases sitting between them. The source material was peripheral blood. The chain has TRBV7-2 and TRBJ1-5; the D gene is possibly TRBD1 (5 bases). The sequence came from a person aged 70 to 85 with COVID-19, enrolled during active disease. The CDR3 loop reads CASSLAGGWNQPQHF. The DNA for the CDR3 is TGTGCCAGCAGCTTAGCCGGGGGATGGAATCAGCCCCAGCATTTT.